This T cell receptor (delta chain) was sequenced during a study of gamma delta lymphoproliferative disorders and STAT genes. Overall study: At least 50 ng of genomic DNA went into each LymphoTrack Dx TCRG Assay library.

TCRdb called clones from the multiplex PCR reads again using CATT. The table includes more than 3,000 delta-chain clones, over 0.95% detected once. PBMCs from patients and controls supplied the genomic DNA for sequencing. About this clone: The translation of this DNA and the TCRdb protein of a much larger clone differ at residue 9, probably owing to a read error; the protein shown here is translated from the DNA.

The clonotype comes from a human donor in good health. Sequenced sample: blood.

The DNA for the CDR3 is TGTGCTCTTGGGGAACTCTACCCGCACTGGGGGATACGGGGGCCATACACCGATAAACTCATCTTT. Its protein product is CALGELYPHWGIRGPYTDKLIF. This chain joins TRDV1 and TRDJ1, with 13 nucleotides matching TRDD3. Trimming removed 0 bases from V and 0 bases from J; junction bases left unmatched: 16. This CDR3 comprises 22 residues. Germline CDR1 is TSWWSYY and CDR2 is QGS.